This is a list of T cell receptor beta chains from one sample in a study of blood T cell repertoires in COVID-19. Assay used: immunoSEQ multiplex PCR; TCRdb lists only in-frame clones, some missing. The repertoire holds 150,000 to 200,000 clones, with 70% to 90% as singletons. The sequenced sample consisted of peripheral blood. These receptors all stem from a woman aged 25 to 39 with acute or convalescent COVID-19. CDR3s include the opening cysteine and the closing phenylalanine or tryptophan. The D gene is left open where the match is weak. Clone size is stated in some rows and not others, as once, few, many or a class when expanded.

TRBV5-1	TRBD1	TRBJ2-7	-	14	CASKRGGSIYEQYF	TGCGCCAGCAAAAGAGGGGGCTCTATCTACGAGCAGTACTTC
TRBV6-2/TRBV6-3	-	TRBJ2-7	-	13	CASSHPIPYEQYF	TGTGCCAGCAGTCACCCTATCCCCTACGAGCAGTACTTC
TRBV28	TRBD1	TRBJ1-5	-	14	CASSFGQGHQPQHF	TGTGCCAGCAGTTTCGGACAGGGCCATCAGCCCCAGCATTTT
TRBV5-1	TRBD1	TRBJ2-1	-	17	CASSLVTGGRSYNEQFF	TGCGCCAGCAGCTTAGTAACAGGGGGCCGGTCCTACAATGAGCAGTTCTTC
TRBV5-1	TRBD1	TRBJ2-1	once	15	CASSLVGTGDNEQFF	TGCGCCAGCAGCTTGGTAGGGACAGGGGACAATGAGCAGTTCTTC
TRBV5-1	-	TRBJ1-1	-	14	CASSLWGAAAEAFF	TGCGCCAGCAGCTTGTGGGGAGCTGCCGCTGAAGCTTTCTTT
TRBV15	-	TRBJ2-7	-	14	CATSRRGGFIEQYF	TGTGCCACCAGCCGCAGGGGTGGGTTCATCGAGCAGTACTTC
TRBV7-9	-	TRBJ2-7	once	14	CASSLGPGVDEQYF	TGTGCCAGCAGCTTAGGACCAGGGGTCGACGAGCAGTACTTC
TRBV4-1	TRBD1	TRBJ1-1	-	15	CASSQEKRSTGWAFF	TGCGCCAGCAGCCAAGAAAAAAGGTCGACAGGGTGGGCTTTCTTT
TRBV12-3/TRBV12-4	-	TRBJ1-4	-	13	CASSPTGNEKLFF	TGTGCCAGCAGCCCGACAGGAAATGAAAAACTGTTTTTT
TRBV28	-	TRBJ1-3	once	12	CASSQSGNTIYF	TGTGCCAGCTCCCAATCTGGAAACACCATATATTTT
TRBV2	TRBD1	TRBJ1-2	-	14	CASPRDRGLYGYTF	TGTGCCAGTCCCCGGGACAGGGGTTTATATGGCTACACCTTC
TRBV14	-	TRBJ1-2	-	13	CASSRRVTYGYTF	TGTGCCAGCAGCCGCAGGGTGACATATGGCTACACCTTC
TRBV2	-	TRBJ2-2	-	13	CASRDNLGGELFF	TGTGCCAGCCGGGACAACTTGGGCGGGGAGCTGTTTTTT
TRBV7-9	-	TRBJ1-1	-	14	CASSFAYQKTEAFF	TGTGCCAGCAGCTTTGCCTATCAAAAGACTGAAGCTTTCTTT
TRBV11-3	-	TRBJ2-5	-	15	CASSLGGRYQETQYF	TGTGCCAGCAGCTTAGGTGGTCGGTACCAAGAGACCCAGTACTTC